The 5 T cell receptor beta chains reported below all come from one sample, sequenced in a study of T cells in Graves' hyperthyroidism and ophthalmopathy. Amplification of TCR beta CDR3 regions was performed using RNA transcripts as template. A set of HTBI primers served as the primers for a first-round RT-PCR of the TCR CDR3. TCRdb reprocessed the multiplex PCR reads with MiXCR, giving one entry per CDR3 protein. The table shows 350,000 or so distinct CDR3 sequences, with less than 20% occurring only once. The specimen was blood. These receptors were collected from a woman between 35 and 50 years old with Graves' ophthalmopathy.

This clonotype appeared many times. This chain connects TRBV4-1 to TRBJ1-5; D is ambiguous. The CDR3 totals 13 residues. Germline V gives CDR1 MGHRA, CDR2 YSYEKL. With 6 bases removed from V and 6 bases from J, the gap between germline ends came to 12 bases. The CDR3 sequence is CASSPPASQPQHF. Here the CDR3 DNA reads TGCGCCAGCAGTCCCCCAGCGAGTCAGCCCCAGCATTTT.

There are many counts of this clonotype. The chain recombines TRBV28 with TRBJ1-5; 9 bases map to TRBD1. The junction had 10 bases not matched to a gene; V was cut back by 6 bases and J by 4 bases. Germline V gene sequence: CDR1 MDHEN, CDR2 SYDVKM. CDR3 length: 16 amino acids. CDR3 region: CASRYSGTGRNQPQHF. The CDR3 nucleotides read TGTGCCAGCAGGTACTCCGGGACAGGGAGGAATCAGCCCCAGCATTTT.

At least ten counts were recorded for this clonotype. The chain combines TRBV7-8 with TRBJ1-5; D possibly corresponds to TRBD1 (5 bases). This CDR3 has 16 amino acids. Per germline, CDR1 SGHVS and CDR2 FQNEAQ. The V end lost 0 bases, the J end lost 1 base, and 10 bases lay between the germline ends. The CDR3 here is CASSLAAGGSNQPQHF. DNA of the CDR3: TGTGCCAGCAGCTTAGCGGCGGGGGGAAGCAATCAGCCCCAGCATTTT.

Worth noting for this clonotype: This may come from a read error, since a much larger clone is one base off. This chain connects TRBV11-2 to TRBJ2-2; TRBD2 matches 9 bases. This CDR3 contains 15 residues. Germline V lookup: CDR1 SGHAT, CDR2 FQNNGV. CDR3 amino acids: CVSSLPSGITGELFF. The CDR3 nucleotides are TGTGTCAGCAGCTTACCTAGCGGGATTACCGGGGAGCTGTTTTTT.

The rearrangement uses TRBV6-2 or TRBV6-3 and TRBJ1-1; a possible D gene is TRBD1 (5 bases). Trimming took off 3 bases at V and 4 bases at J, with 12 bases between the two ends. Germline loops: CDR1 MNHEY, CDR2 SVGEGT. This CDR3 is 14 amino acids long. CDR3 DNA: TGTGCCAGCAGTTATAGGCGGCAGGGCACTGAAGCTTTCTTT. This codes for CASSYRRQGTEAFF.